One sample yielded the 13 T cell receptor beta chains listed below, sequenced in a study of T cells in Graves' hyperthyroidism and ophthalmopathy. The TCR beta CDR3 regions underwent amplification using RNA transcripts as the source. An initial round of RT-PCR targeting the TCR CDR3 relied on the HTBI primer set. TCRdb processed the multiplex PCR reads anew with MiXCR; each CDR3 protein has one entry. Here the sample spans around 520,000 distinct CDR3 sequences, approximately 15% being singletons. The sequenced material came from blood. These receptors were taken from a middle-aged woman with Graves' hyperthyroidism.

The rearrangement uses TRBV28 and TRBJ2-7; 13 bases agree with TRBD2. The V gene end was trimmed by 5 bases and the J gene end by 5 bases; junction bases not matched to a gene: 15. The CDR3 totals 18 residues. The germline CDR1 and CDR2 sequences are MDHEN and SYDVKM. In nucleotides, the CDR3 is TGTGCCAGCAGTACCCCCAAGCAACTAGCGGGAGGGCCGAACGAGCAGTACTTC. The encoded protein is CASSTPKQLAGGPNEQYF.

In its sample, this clonotype was seen many times. The gene calls are TRBV9 and TRBJ1-1, with D perhaps matching TRBD1 (6 bases). The CDR3 runs 12 residues. Germline CDR1 is SGDLS and CDR2 is YYNGEE. V was trimmed by 4 bases and J by 6 bases, leaving 10 bases between them. CDR3 in DNA: TGTGCCAGCAGCCCATGGACAGCTGAAGCTTTCTTT. Translation gives CASSPWTAEAFF.

This clonotype appeared many times. This chain links TRBV20-1 with TRBJ2-7, with 7 bases matching TRBD2. V dropped 5 bases and J dropped 6; count of bases not matched to a gene: 7. This CDR3 is built from 12 residues. Per the germline V gene, CDR1 is DFQATT and CDR2 is SNEGSKA (reference sequence). For the CDR3, the DNA is TGCAGTGCTTCGGGCGGGAGAACCGAGCAGTACTTC. Protein: CSASGGRTEQYF.

This sequence joins TRBV27 and TRBJ2-1; the D is unclear. The CDR3 runs 15 residues. Trimming shortened V by 4 bases and J by 1 base, and 11 bases separated the two germline ends. Germline assignment: CDR1 MNHEY and CDR2 SMNVEV (reference sequence). CDR3 sequence (DNA): TGTGCCAGCAGTTGGAGAGGCGGTTCCTACAATGAGCAGTTCTTC. Protein product: CASSWRGGSYNEQFF.

This clonotype showed up just a few times. The chain joins TRBV5-1 to TRBJ2-7; weak D call: TRBD2 (6 bases). From germline, CDR1 is SGHRS and CDR2 YFSETQ. This CDR3 has 14 amino acids. Trimming removed 0 bases at V and 6 bases at J, with 13 bases between. The CDR3 nucleotides are TGCGCCAGCAGCTTGGATGCTAGCGTGGGCGAGCAGTACTTC. Amino acids: CASSLDASVGEQYF.

In its sample, this clonotype was seen many times. V usage is TRBV2 and J usage is TRBJ1-6, with a weak D call TRBD1 (6 bases). V was shortened by 5 bases and J by 2 bases, with 7 bases between the two germline ends. Germline CDR1 SNHLY, CDR2 FYNNEI. This CDR3 spans 14 amino acids. The CDR3 DNA sequence: TGTGCCAGCAGTCGGGACACCTATAATTCACCCCTCCACTTT. Translated: CASSRDTYNSPLHF.

This clonotype was recorded a few times. The chain has TRBV27 and TRBJ1-1; maybe TRBD1 (5 bases). The CDR3 contains 13 residues. V lost 2 bases and J 6 bases, leaving 10 bases between the germline ends. CDR1 and CDR2 (germline): MNHEY, SMNVEV (reference sequence). The CDR3 bases are TGTGCCAGCAGTTTAGGGGCAGGCCCTGAAGCTTTCTTT. This codes for CASSLGAGPEAFF.

This clonotype was seen more than once but under ten times. A much larger clone differs by one base, so this may be a read error. Here the CDR3 omits its conserved ending phenylalanine or tryptophan, so a read error is the likely source. V usage is TRBV11-2 and J usage is TRBJ1-1; D is ambiguous. The CDR3 runs to 13 residues. The V gene's germline CDR1 is SGHAT and CDR2 FQNNGV. The V and J ends lost 1 base and 5 bases respectively, with 8 bases between them. The CDR3 coding sequence is TGTGCCAGCAGCTTAGCGGGCGTGACTGAAGCTTTCCTT. Protein product: CASSLAGVTEAFL.

This clonotype was counted at least ten times. The chain joins TRBV5-1 to TRBJ2-7; TRBD1 agrees at 7 bases. V lost 1 base, J lost 2 bases, and 3 bases stayed unmatched. The germline V gene has CDR1 SGHRS and CDR2 YFSETQ. This CDR3 comprises 14 residues. This CDR3 is CASSLTGVPYEQYF. The CDR3 nucleotides read TGCGCCAGCAGCTTGACAGGGGTTCCCTACGAGCAGTACTTC.

The V call is TRBV19, the J call TRBJ2-6; D gene ambiguous. Germline lookup yields CDR1 LNHDA and CDR2 SQIVND (reference sequence). The CDR3 totals 15 residues. Trimming removed 6 bases from V and 7 bases from J, with 16 bases in between. CDR3 region: CASSHGRWGANVLTF. The DNA for the CDR3 is TGTGCCAGTAGCCACGGGCGTTGGGGTGCCAACGTCCTGACTTTC.

This clonotype was found many times. The J gene is TRBJ2-5, the V gene TRBV5-6, with D unclear. V lost 3 bases, J lost 1 base, and 16 bases lay in between. Germline loops: CDR1 SGHDT, CDR2 YYEEEE. The CDR3 is 16 residues long. CDR3 coding DNA: TGTGCCAGCAGCTGGACCCTCGGACGGACCCAAGAGACCCAGTACTTC. Translation: CASSWTLGRTQETQYF.

About this clonotype itself: A much bigger clone sits one base away, suggesting this may be a read error. The CDR3 carries no conserved terminal phenylalanine or tryptophan, so it likely arises from a read error. J is TRBJ2-1 and V is TRBV18; D gene unclear. Germline V lookup: CDR1 KGHSH, CDR2 LQKENI. The CDR3 runs to 14 residues. Trimming left V 0 bases short and J 3 bases short, with 6 bases between. The CDR3 region has the DNA TGTGCCAGCTCACCACCACAAGACTACAATGAGCAGTTCCTC. Its translation: CASSPPQDYNEQFL.

The CDR3 loop reads CASSLKAGGLAGTGELFF. CDR3 DNA sequence: TGTGCCAGCAGCTTAAAGGCTGGAGGACTAGCGGGCACCGGGGAGCTGTTTTTT. The rearrangement uses TRBV7-3 and TRBJ2-2; 11 bases agree with TRBD2. CDR3 size: 18 residues. Germline values: CDR1 SGHTA, CDR2 FQGTGA. V lost 1 base, J lost 4 bases, and 8 bases stayed unmatched.